This T cell receptor beta chain stems from a study of cytomegalovirus exposure and HLA in healthy donors. Concerning this clone: Antigen: not known.

The study's findings and limits: For most TCR sequences rarity was the rule, although some public TCRs occurred in many donors. Researchers reported in a later analysis that a missense DCLRE1C variant was tied to TCR beta V- and J-gene trimming.

Primers included in the PCR were 60 Vbeta and 13 Jbeta primers. Sequenced by immunoSEQ multiplex PCR; TCRdb stores in-frame clones only, minus some. The sample carries around 180,000 clones, 70% to 85% recorded once. The germline CDR1 and CDR2 sequences are KGHSY and FQNENV. The CDR3 contains 15 residues. Trimming took off 0 bases at V and 2 bases at J, with 10 bases between the two ends. The sample comprised PBMCs. The gene calls are TRBV16 and TRBJ2-5; TRBD2 is a possible D gene (5 bases). The receptor was derived from a woman between 35 and 50 years old in good health and CMV-seronegative. The CDR3 here is CASSQSGRLQETQYF. CDR3 coding DNA: TGTGCCAGCAGCCAATCGGGCAGACTACAAGAGACCCAGTACTTC.